The next 7 T cell receptor beta chains were all read from a single sample in a study of PD-L1 blockade in urothelial cancer. Time point of the sample: peripheral blood 6 weeks after treatment start. Libraries were prepared by immunoSEQ multiplex PCR; TCRdb keeps only in-frame clonotypes and omits some of them. The table shows 40,000 or so clones, with 86% occurring only once. The sequencing used PBMCs, collected around atezolizumab (anti-PD-L1) treatment. The receptor source for this set is a man aged 60 to 69 with urothelial cancer.

The gene calls are TRBV7-6 and TRBJ1-1; 8 nucleotides line up with TRBD1. The CDR3 consists of 18 residues. The germline gives CDR1 SGHVS, CDR2 FNYEAQ. The trim removed 1 base at V and 6 bases at J, leaving 16 bases unmatched. CDR3 sequence: CASSLESTGGQGVSEAFF. The DNA for the CDR3 is TGTGCCAGCAGCTTAGAGTCAACTGGAGGACAGGGCGTTTCTGAAGCTTTCTTT.

The J gene is TRBJ1-5, the V gene TRBV7-2; TRBD1 aligns across 9 bases. The CDR3 consists of 13 residues. After removal of 8 bases from V and 6 bases from J, the junction contained 5 bases not matched to a gene. Germline V gene data show CDR1 as SGHTA and CDR2 as FQGNSA. For the CDR3, the DNA is TGTGCCAGCCGAGGGACAGGGAGTCAGCCCCAGCATTTT. Its translation: CASRGTGSQPQHF.

The chain recombines TRBV30 with TRBJ1-2; perhaps TRBD1 as D (5 bases). Germline V CDR1 and CDR2: GTSNPN, SVGIG (reference sequence). Deletions cut 3 bases from V and 4 bases from J, with 15 bases between. The CDR3 totals 14 residues. CDR3 loop: CAWRGRGKVYGYTF. CDR3 nucleotides: TGTGCCTGGAGGGGAAGGGGAAAGGTCTATGGCTACACCTTC. Based on the CDR3 plus reference TRBV30 and TRBJ1-2, the full variable domain is SQTIHQWPATLVQPVGSPLSLECTVEGTSNPNLYWYRQAAGRGLQLLFYSVGIGQISSEVPQNLSASRPQDRQFILSSKKLLLSDSGFYLCAWRGRGKVYGYTFGSGTRLTVV.

The chain employs TRBV5-6 and TRBJ2-3; 8 bases are shared with TRBD2. The CDR3 has 14 amino acids. Losses at the gene ends were 4 bases for V and 6 bases for J; bases not matched to a gene: 7. CDR1 SGHDT and CDR2 YYEEEE come from the germline V gene. The CDR3 coding sequence is TGTGCCAGCAGCCCGCGGGGGGCGGGGGATACGCAGTATTTT. It encodes CASSPRGAGDTQYF. The whole variable domain, remainder taken from reference TRBV5-6 and TRBJ2-3, is DAGVTQSPTHLIKTRGQQVTLRCSPKSGHDTVSWYQQALGQGPQFIFQYYEEEERQRGNFPDRFSGHQFPNYSSELNVNALLLGDSALYLCASSPRGAGDTQYFGPGTRLTVL.

V and J are TRBV19 and TRBJ2-7; 7 nucleotides match TRBD2. The CDR3 contains 17 residues. The junction had 14 bases not matched to a gene; V was cut back by 1 base and J by 5 bases. Germline CDR1 is LNHDA and CDR2 is SQIVND (reference sequence). The CDR3 DNA is TGTGCCAGTAGTATAGCGGCGGTAGGAGCGGGGAAAAACGAGCAGTACTTC. Its protein product is CASSIAAVGAGKNEQYF. Full variable domain (remainder filled in from reference TRBV19 and TRBJ2-7): DGGITQSPKYLFRKEGQNVTLSCEQNLNHDAMYWYRQDPGQGLRLIYYSQIVNDFQKGDIAEGYSVSREKKESFPLTVTSAQKNPTAFYLCASSIAAVGAGKNEQYFGPGTRLTVT.

The chain is built from TRBV5-1 and TRBJ1-4; 7 bases agree with TRBD1. The CDR3 sequence is 12 residues long. In germline, CDR1 is SGHRS, CDR2 YFSETQ. The V segment lost 4 bases and the J segment 8 bases; nucleotides outside the gene matches: 2. The CDR3, as DNA: TGCGCCAGCAGCCCGGACAGGGAAAAACTGTTTTTT. Its protein product is CASSPDREKLFF.

The chain links TRBV7-9 to TRBJ2-5; no clear D. The V end lost 1 base, the J end lost 1 base, and 10 bases lay between the germline ends. Germline V gene sequence: CDR1 SEHNR, CDR2 FQNEAQ (reference sequence). This CDR3 has 15 residues. DNA for the CDR3: TGTGCCAGCAGCTTAGGGTCCGGTACCCAAGAGACCCAGTACTTC. Translation gives CASSLGSGTQETQYF.